Presented here are 27 T cell receptor beta chains from one specimen sequenced in a study of molecular identifiers for immune sequencing clone quantification. TCRdb passed the PCR reads through MiXCR, listing each CDR3 protein once. The data hold 460,000 or so distinct CDR3 sequences, with about 26% observed a single time. The specimen was naive CD8+ T cells from blood, with Jurkat cell RNA spiked in. Subset reported: FACS-sorted CD8+CD4-CCR7+CD45RA+ naive T cells. The receptors originated from a human donor in good health. Some libraries in this study had Jurkat cell RNA spiked in.

J is TRBJ2-7 and V is TRBV15, with a weak D call TRBD2 (5 bases). Germline lookup yields CDR1 LNHNV and CDR2 YYDKDF (reference sequence). V lost 0 bases to trimming and J lost 3 bases, with 18 bases between them. The CDR3 is 17 amino acids. The CDR3 DNA reads TGTGCCACCAGCAGAGATTTGTATGCGAGAGGGTTCTACGAGCAGTACTTC. As protein: CATSRDLYARGFYEQYF.

The chain links TRBV4-3 to TRBJ2-7; a possible D gene is TRBD2 (7 bases). Germline CDR1 LGHNA, CDR2 YSLEER. Trimming took off 0 bases at V and 5 bases at J, with 11 bases between the two ends. This CDR3 contains 14 residues. As DNA, the CDR3 is TGCGCCAGCAGCCAAGATACGGGGGGCAACGAGCAGTACTTC. It yields the protein CASSQDTGGNEQYF.

This clonotype appeared many times. This chain joins TRBV7-9 and TRBJ2-7, with D perhaps TRBD2 (6 bases). Germline CDR1 is SEHNR and CDR2 is FQNEAQ (reference sequence). The CDR3 is 12 residues long. Trimming removed 5 bases at V and 3 bases at J, with 8 bases between. CDR3 amino acids: CASSQTSYEQYF. The CDR3 DNA is TGTGCCAGCAGCCAGACTAGCTACGAGCAGTACTTC.

Of note for this clonotype: The CDR3 does not close with the conserved phenylalanine or tryptophan, likely indicating a read error. The rearrangement uses TRBV29-1 and TRBJ2-5, with 15 bases identical to TRBD2. Looked up from germline, CDR1 is SQVTM and CDR2 is ANQGSEA. The CDR3 is made up of 16 amino acids. The V and J ends lost 4 bases and 2 bases, in that order; junction bases with no gene match: 5. CDR3 in amino acids: CSVVPGLAGGQETQYL. CDR3 nucleotide sequence: TGCAGCGTTGTCCCGGGACTAGCGGGGGGTCAAGAGACCCAGTACCTC.

This clonotype was observed a few times. This chain links TRBV19 with TRBJ1-1; D not certain. CDR1 is LNHDA and CDR2 is SQIVND in the germline V gene (reference sequence). This CDR3 has 12 amino acids. Trimming cost V 2 bases and J 3 bases, with 4 bases left between them. CDR3 nucleotides: TGTGCCAGTAGTATATGGGACACTGAAGCTTTCTTT. It translates to CASSIWDTEAFF.

This clonotype came up a few times. V is TRBV27 and J is TRBJ2-3, with 10 bases fitting TRBD1. The J segment lost 3 bases and the V segment lost 5 bases, leaving 11 bases of the junction unmatched. The CDR3 consists of 17 residues. Germline lookup yields CDR1 MNHEY and CDR2 SMNVEV (reference sequence). CDR3 residues: CASSPRTTGGATDTQYF. For the CDR3, the DNA is TGTGCCAGCAGTCCCCGAACGACAGGGGGCGCGACAGATACGCAGTATTTT.

This clonotype was seen more than once but under ten times. This chain joins TRBV9 and TRBJ2-3; D call uncertain. The CDR3 consists of 13 residues. Germline V CDR1 and CDR2: SGDLS, YYNGEE. V lost 3 bases and J lost 6, with 11 bases in between. CDR3 nucleotide sequence: TGTGCCAGCAGCGGTAGTTCCGCGGATACGCAGTATTTT. Amino acid sequence: CASSGSSADTQYF.

Note on this clonotype: Germline and junction disagree at one end, which may indicate a read error. V usage is TRBV28 and J usage is TRBJ2-7; D not resolved. CDR1 is MDHEN, CDR2 SYDVKM, per germline. The CDR3 totals 14 residues. As DNA, the CDR3 is TGTGCCAGCAGTTTAGGGTTAGGCCCCTACGTGCAGTACTTT. Its protein is CASSLGLGPYVQYF.

This clonotype appeared many times. The chain links TRBV29-1 to TRBJ1-2; a weak D match, TRBD1 (6 bases). Germline loops: CDR1 SQVTM, CDR2 ANQGSEA. The CDR3 is 16 amino acids. Trimming pared 3 bases from V and 2 bases from J, leaving 19 bases between. This CDR3 is CSVELVSGDQNYGYTF. CDR3 DNA: TGCAGCGTTGAGCTCGTCTCAGGGGATCAGAACTATGGCTACACCTTC.

This chain joins TRBV5-6 and TRBJ2-6; no clear D. CDR1 and CDR2 (germline): SGHDT, YYEEEE. The V end was cut by 0 bases, the J end by 3 bases, with 16 bases between. The CDR3 runs 18 residues. DNA for the CDR3: TGTGCCAGCAGCTTGGGGTTGGAACCCCCCCTTGGGGCCAACGTCCTGACTTTC. Protein sequence: CASSLGLEPPLGANVLTF.

The V and J genes are TRBV20-1 and TRBJ1-1, with D possibly matching TRBD1 (6 bases). Trimming took 6 bases from V and 3 from J, leaving 23 bases between them. The CDR3 runs 16 residues. Germline loops: CDR1 DFQATT, CDR2 SNEGSKA (reference sequence). The CDR3 protein is CSAQGLGGYMDTEAFF. The CDR3 DNA is TGCAGTGCACAGGGTTTGGGGGGTTACATGGACACTGAAGCTTTCTTT.

This clonotype has a handful of counts. J is TRBJ2-3 and V is TRBV28; TRBD2 aligns across 7 bases. Per the germline V gene, CDR1 is MDHEN and CDR2 is SYDVKM. The ends lost 3 bases at V and 2 bases at J; junction bases unmatched: 11. The CDR3 spans 17 residues. The CDR3 DNA reads as TGTGCCAGCAGTTTGCGCGGGGAGGGACCCCACACAGATACGCAGTATTTT. Its protein is CASSLRGEGPHTDTQYF.

V gene TRBV4-2 combines with J gene TRBJ2-1; perhaps TRBD1 as D (6 bases). V lost 0 bases and J 0 bases, leaving 9 bases between the germline ends. Germline V gene lookup returns CDR1 LGHNA and CDR2 YNFKEQ. The CDR3 runs to 16 residues. CDR3 nucleotide sequence: TGTGCCAGCAGCCAAGAAGAAGGGGGCTCCTACAATGAGCAGTTCTTC. Translating it yields CASSQEEGGSYNEQFF.

Many counts were recorded for this clonotype. This sequence joins TRBV12-3 or TRBV12-4 and TRBJ2-3, with a weak D call TRBD1 (5 bases). The length of the CDR3 is 14 residues. Trimming took 5 bases from V and 0 from J, leaving 9 bases between them. The CDR3 region has the DNA TGTGCCAGCAGTACAGGCGCTAGCACAGATACGCAGTATTTT. Its translation is CASSTGASTDTQYF.

This clonotype was counted at least ten times. The chain couples TRBV7-9 to TRBJ2-5; 12 bases align to TRBD2. Germline V gene lookup returns CDR1 SEHNR and CDR2 FQNEAQ (reference sequence). The CDR3 totals 16 residues. J lost 5 bases, V lost 4 bases, and 8 bases had no gene match. This chain's CDR3 is CASSSRLAGVSETQYF. Here the CDR3 DNA reads TGTGCCAGCAGCTCAAGACTAGCGGGAGTATCGGAGACCCAGTACTTC.

On this clonotype: A much larger clonotype is one base distant, so this may be a read error. The chain employs TRBV20-1 and TRBJ1-5; TRBD1 is a possible D gene (6 bases). The CDR3 has 15 amino acids. Germline V CDR1 and CDR2: DFQATT, SNEGSKA (reference sequence). The DNA for the CDR3 is TGCGGTGCGAGCGGGGGGCTCGAAGGCAATCAGCCCCAGCATTTT. It is translated as CGASGGLEGNQPQHF.

The chain links TRBV5-4 to TRBJ2-5, with D maybe TRBD1 (8 bases). Germline CDR1 is SGHNT and CDR2 is YYREEE (reference sequence). Trimming took off 4 bases at V and 9 bases at J, with 22 bases between the two ends. This CDR3 is built from 15 residues. CDR3 coding DNA: TGTGCCAGCAGCCAAACAAACAGGGGGAGGGAGCCCCAGTACTTC. It yields the protein CASSQTNRGREPQYF.

Of note for this clonotype: A much larger clone differs from this one at a single base, so this may be a read error. The V gene is TRBV7-9, the J gene TRBJ2-3; D may match TRBD1 or TRBD2 (6 bases each). In germline, CDR1 is SEHNR, CDR2 FQNEAQ (reference sequence). The CDR3 consists of 15 residues. CDR3 sequence (DNA): TGTGCCAACAGCTCTGAGGGGGGAAGCACAGATACGCAGTATTTT. As protein: CANSSEGGSTDTQYF.

This clonotype appeared many times. J is TRBJ1-1 and V is TRBV28, with D unresolved. The germline CDR1 and CDR2 sequences are MDHEN and SYDVKM. The length of the CDR3 is 13 residues. Trimming took 6 bases from V and 1 from J, leaving 9 bases between them. The CDR3, as DNA: TGTGCCAGCAGAAACTACAGGAACACTGAAGCTTTCTTT. It translates to CASRNYRNTEAFF.

This clonotype appeared many times. The chain links TRBV29-1 to TRBJ1-1; D ambiguous. The CDR3 is made up of 13 amino acids. Germline assignment: CDR1 SQVTM and CDR2 ANQGSEA. The V and J ends lost 3 bases and 3 bases respectively, with 11 bases between them. The CDR3 DNA is TGCAGCGTTGAGCTCAGCTTGGACACTGAAGCTTTCTTT. Encoded protein: CSVELSLDTEAFF.

The chain carries TRBV14 and TRBJ2-7; 11 bases fit TRBD2. Germline V gives CDR1 SGHDN, CDR2 FVKESK. Trimming removed 1 base from V and 7 bases from J; junction bases left unmatched: 12. The CDR3 is 17 residues long. CDR3 coding DNA: TGTGCCAGCAGCCAAGGTTTTAGCGGGAGGGCATCGGGAGAGCAGTACTTC. Protein product: CASSQGFSGRASGEQYF.

This clonotype was observed many times. The CDR3 is CSGGSVGLSEAFF. The CDR3 coding sequence is TGCAGCGGTGGTTCGGTGGGGCTGTCGGAAGCTTTCTTT. The chain joins TRBV29-1 to TRBJ1-1; weak D call: TRBD1 (5 bases). The CDR3 runs to 13 residues. In germline, CDR1 is SQVTM, CDR2 ANQGSEA. Trimming took 7 bases from V and 8 from J, leaving 20 bases between them.

This clonotype came up a few times. V and J are TRBV27 and TRBJ2-6; D is uncertain. Germline-derived CDR1 and CDR2 are MNHEY and SMNVEV (reference sequence). This CDR3 has 15 amino acids. The ends were cut back, 7 bases at V and 1 base at J, with 11 bases in the middle. This CDR3 is CASTRTPSGANVLTF. Written as DNA, the CDR3 is TGTGCCAGCACTCGAACACCGTCTGGGGCCAACGTCCTGACTTTC.

This clonotype has more than one count but fewer than ten. The V call is TRBV7-6, the J call TRBJ2-2; TRBD2 aligns across 7 bases. Trimming cost V 6 bases and J 6 bases; bases outside gene matches: 10. CDR1 and CDR2 (germline): SGHVS, FNYEAQ. The CDR3 length is 15 residues. CDR3 region: CASSRWGGESGELFF. Written as DNA, the CDR3 is TGTGCCAGCAGTCGTTGGGGAGGGGAGTCCGGGGAGCTGTTTTTT.

This clonotype occurred many times. This chain links TRBV19 with TRBJ1-1; D is unresolved. Trimming stripped 3 bases from V and 1 base from J, with 6 bases between. This CDR3 contains 13 residues. Germline values: CDR1 LNHDA, CDR2 SQIVND (reference sequence). CDR3 in amino acids: CASSISQNTEAFF. For the CDR3, the DNA is TGTGCCAGTAGTATTTCCCAGAACACTGAAGCTTTCTTT. Variable domain in full (rest from reference TRBV19 and TRBJ1-1): DGGITQSPKYLFRKEGQNVTLSCEQNLNHDAMYWYRQDPGQGLRLIYYSQIVNDFQKGDIAEGYSVSREKKESFPLTVTSAQKNPTAFYLCASSISQNTEAFFGQGTRLTVV.

This clonotype was recorded only once. A read error may explain this, as a much larger clone is one base away. V and J are TRBV7-6 and TRBJ1-4; a weak D match, TRBD1 (5 bases). The CDR3 runs 14 residues. In germline, CDR1 is SGHVS, CDR2 FNYEAQ. CDR3 bases: TGTGCCAGCAGCTTAGGGGGGGATAATGAAAAACTGCTTTTT. Protein sequence: CASSLGGDNEKLLF.

V gene TRBV11-2 combines with J gene TRBJ2-7; 11 nucleotides agree with TRBD1. V was clipped by 2 bases and J by 4 bases; unmatched bases: 10. This CDR3 has 17 amino acids. The germline V gene has CDR1 SGHAT and CDR2 FQNNGV. CDR3 in amino acids: CASSLLKGQGEWYEQYF. The CDR3 DNA sequence: TGTGCCAGCAGCTTATTGAAGGGACAGGGGGAGTGGTACGAGCAGTACTTC.